The clone carrying this T cell receptor (beta chain) was seen only a few times. The antigen remains undetermined. This record belongs to a study of early T cells in non-severe SARS-CoV-2 infection. Study context: Sequencing of unsorted whole blood was done on bulk RNA, leaving chains unpaired. Notes on the study in general: In VDJdb matching, anti-spike CD8 responses were favored while private and CD4 specificities went missing.

Individually, cDNA molecules had unique molecular identifiers attached to them. TCRdb recomputed calls from the 5' RACE reads with MiXCR, one row per CDR3 protein. Of about 81,000 distinct CDR3 sequences in the sample, 5.5% to 7.5% were seen once. CDR1 is MNHEY, CDR2 SVGAGI, per germline. CDR3 length: 15 residues. Trimming shortened V by 2 bases and J by 2 bases, and 10 bases separated the two germline ends. The material sequenced was whole blood. The sequence came from an adult who was a healthcare worker with PCR-confirmed SARS-CoV-2 infection or an uninfected control (not recorded which). The V gene is TRBV6-5, the J gene TRBJ1-5; possible D gene TRBD1, 6 bases. The CDR3 sequence is CASSYRRGGNQPQHF. CDR3 nucleotides: TGTGCCAGCAGTTACAGGAGGGGGGGCAATCAGCCCCAGCATTTT.